Listed below are T cell receptor beta chains from one sample, sequenced in a study of cytomegalovirus exposure and HLA in healthy donors. Generated by immunoSEQ multiplex PCR, the TCRdb table keeps only in-frame clones and is missing some. The table shows 120,000 or so clones, with about 85% occurring only once. The sample consisted of PBMCs. The receptors stem from a man younger than 30 in good health and CMV-seropositive. Each CDR3 is given with its conserved first and last residue. Each record gives: V gene, clone size, J gene, D gene, CDR3 protein, CDR3 DNA. The D gene is left open where the match is weak. For some rows the clone size is stated as once, few or many, or as a class when expanded; others skip it.

TRBV15	-	TRBJ2-3	TRBD1	CATSRGLGQESTDTQYF	TGTGCCACCAGCAGAGGGTTGGGACAGGAGAGCACAGATACGCAGTATTTT
TRBV5-1	-	TRBJ2-7	TRBD1	CASSVTTGGYEQYF	TGCGCCAGCAGCGTTACCACAGGGGGCTACGAGCAGTACTTC
TRBV13	few	TRBJ2-5	TRBD2	CASSLTRTSSWETQYF	TGTGCCAGCAGCTTAACTAGGACTAGCTCCTGGGAGACCCAGTACTTC
TRBV12-5	-	TRBJ2-2	TRBD2	CASGSTSGNTGELFF	TGTGCTAGTGGTTCGACTAGCGGGAACACCGGGGAGCTGTTTTTT
TRBV30	-	TRBJ1-1	-	CAWSPGPERTEAFF	TGTGCCTGGAGCCCTGGCCCAGAGCGGACTGAAGCTTTCTTT
TRBV7-6	-	TRBJ2-2	-	CASSLDPGNTGELFF	TGTGCCAGCAGCTTAGACCCAGGGAACACCGGGGAGCTGTTTTTT
TRBV7-9	few	TRBJ2-7	TRBD1	CASSHTGTETYEQYF	TGTGCCAGCAGCCACACCGGGACAGAAACCTACGAGCAGTACTTC
TRBV7-9	-	TRBJ1-3	-	CASSPPDNSGNTIYF	TGCGCCAGCAGCCCTCCGGACAACTCTGGAAACACCATATATTTT
TRBV6-1	-	TRBJ1-4	TRBD1	CASSGTGGSEKLFF	TGTGCCAGCAGCGGGACAGGGGGCAGTGAAAAACTGTTTTTT
TRBV7-9	-	TRBJ2-1	-	CASTPTSGERVF	TGTGCCAGCACCCCAACCTCGGGGGAGAGAGTCTTC
TRBV9	-	TRBJ2-5	-	CASSVGGDWKQETQYF	TGTGCCAGCAGCGTAGGAGGGGACTGGAAGCAAGAGACCCAGTACTTC
TRBV7-6	few	TRBJ1-1	-	CASSADLGNTEAFF	TGTGCCAGCAGCGCCGACTTGGGGAACACTGAAGCTTTCTTT
TRBV6-1	-	TRBJ1-2	TRBD1	CASSPPPDRGYGYTF	TGTGCCAGCAGTCCCCCGCCCGACAGGGGCTATGGCTACACCTTC
TRBV29-1	-	TRBJ2-3	TRBD2	CSVVRGGLDTQYF	TGCAGCGTTGTACGGGGGGGTCTGGATACGCAGTATTTT
TRBV19	-	TRBJ1-5	-	CASGRQGFNQPQHF	TGTGCCTCTGGGCGGCAGGGGTTCAATCAGCCCCAGCATTTT
TRBV5-1	-	TRBJ1-1	-	CASSTGNIEAFF	TGCGCCAGCAGTACAGGAAACATTGAAGCTTTCTTT
TRBV5-1	once	TRBJ1-2	-	CASSLDATGVYGYTF	TGCGCCAGCAGCTTGGACGCCACCGGGGTCTATGGCTACACCTTC
TRBV30	once	TRBJ2-3	-	CAWSVISLTSTDTQYF	TGTGCCTGGAGTGTTATTTCCTTGACTAGCACAGATACGCAGTATTTT
TRBV27	-	TRBJ2-7	TRBD1	CASSSNRGHSYEQYF	TGTGCCAGCAGTTCGAACAGGGGGCACTCCTACGAGCAGTACTTC
TRBV5-1	-	TRBJ1-2	-	CASSLSGGGYTF	TGCGCCAGCAGCTTAAGCGGGGGTGGCTACACCTTC
TRBV6-5	-	TRBJ1-4	-	CASSSLGTHNEKLFF	TGTGCCAGCAGTTCTCTAGGTACTCATAATGAAAAACTGTTTTTT
TRBV5-6	-	TRBJ2-3	TRBD2	CASIRLAGGSSTDTQYF	TGTGCCAGCATAAGGCTAGCGGGAGGGTCGAGCACAGATACGCAGTATTTT
TRBV5-4	-	TRBJ2-1	-	CASSPPPGVELSGNEQFF	TGTGCCAGCAGCCCCCCCCCAGGGGTGGAGCTCTCGGGAAATGAGCAGTTCTTC
TRBV19	-	TRBJ1-2	-	CASSVPGRQSHYGYTF	TGTGCCAGTAGTGTTCCTGGTCGACAGTCACACTATGGCTACACCTTC
TRBV5-1	-	TRBJ1-2	TRBD1	CASSIRQGTVYGYTF	TGCGCCAGCAGCATCCGACAGGGAACCGTCTATGGCTACACCTTC
TRBV19	-	TRBJ1-5	-	CASSIAYGNQPQHF	TGTGCCAGTAGTATAGCTTATGGCAATCAGCCCCAGCATTTT